This TCR beta chain was observed in a study of beta chain features in type 1 diabetes. Looking at the study overall: Sorted cells from all samples, numbering roughly 100,000,000, were examined.

In total, each donor contributed a single heparinised blood draw that averaged around 0.12 L. Stem cell-like memory, regulatory, central memory and naive CD4+ cells were sorted via CD45RO/CCR7/CD25/CD127/CD95/CD27. Points on this clone: What it binds is not known.

Overall study findings and caveats: Type 1 diabetes patients had TCRB CDR3s that were shorter (moderately but significantly so) in all four CD4+ subsets. Among patients, naive, central memory and Treg TCRB repertoires appeared more similar than among healthy donors.

The isolated RNA, all of it, was reverse transcribed, so expressed TCRB transcripts were what got sequenced. Assay used: immunoSEQ multiplex PCR; TCRdb lists only in-frame clones, some missing. The sample consists of 310,000 or so clones, about 15% of them appearing once. Germline-derived CDR1 and CDR2 are KGHSH and LQKENI. V lost 3 bases, J lost 0 bases, and 8 bases stayed unmatched. The length of the CDR3 is 16 residues. This chain uses TRBV18 with TRBJ2-7; TRBD2 matches at 7 bases. The TCR sequence derives from a man aged 18 to 30 with type 1 diabetes. The sequenced sample was naive CD4+ T cells from blood. The DNA for the CDR3 is TGTGCCAGCTCACCGGGACGGCGGGGGTCCTCCTACGAGCAGTACTTC. Amino acids: CASSPGRRGSSYEQYF.